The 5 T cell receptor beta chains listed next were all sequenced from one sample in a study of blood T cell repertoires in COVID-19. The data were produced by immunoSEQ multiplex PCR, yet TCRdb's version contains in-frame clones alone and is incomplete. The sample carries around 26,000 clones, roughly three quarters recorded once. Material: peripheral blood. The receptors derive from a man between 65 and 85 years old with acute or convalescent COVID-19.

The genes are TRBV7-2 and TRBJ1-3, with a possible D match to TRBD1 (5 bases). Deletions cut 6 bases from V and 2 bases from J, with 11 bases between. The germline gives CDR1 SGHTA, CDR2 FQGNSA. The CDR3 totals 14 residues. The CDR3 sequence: CASSRAGTGNTIYF. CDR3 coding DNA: TGTGCCAGCAGTCGGGCAGGGACTGGAAACACCATATATTTT.

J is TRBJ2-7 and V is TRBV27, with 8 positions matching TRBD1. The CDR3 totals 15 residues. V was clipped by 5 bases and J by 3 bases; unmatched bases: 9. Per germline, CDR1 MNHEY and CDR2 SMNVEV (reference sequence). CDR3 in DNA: TGTGCCAGCAGTCCAGGAGGACAGGGAGGCTACGAGCAGTACTTC. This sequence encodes CASSPGGQGGYEQYF.

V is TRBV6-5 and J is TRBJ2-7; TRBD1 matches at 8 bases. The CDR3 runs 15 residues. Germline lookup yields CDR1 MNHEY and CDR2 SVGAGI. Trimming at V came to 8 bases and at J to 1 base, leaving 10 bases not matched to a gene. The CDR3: CASASGGEGSYEQYF. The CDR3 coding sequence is TGTGCCAGCGCATCAGGGGGCGAAGGTTCCTACGAGCAGTACTTC.

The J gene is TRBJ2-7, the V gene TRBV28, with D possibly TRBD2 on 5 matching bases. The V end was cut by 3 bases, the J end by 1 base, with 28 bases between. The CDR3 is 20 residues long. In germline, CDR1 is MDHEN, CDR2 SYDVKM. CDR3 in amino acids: CASSFPLKARGQTHSYEQYF. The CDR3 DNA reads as TGTGCCAGCAGTTTCCCCCTCAAAGCTAGAGGGCAGACCCATTCCTACGAGCAGTACTTC.

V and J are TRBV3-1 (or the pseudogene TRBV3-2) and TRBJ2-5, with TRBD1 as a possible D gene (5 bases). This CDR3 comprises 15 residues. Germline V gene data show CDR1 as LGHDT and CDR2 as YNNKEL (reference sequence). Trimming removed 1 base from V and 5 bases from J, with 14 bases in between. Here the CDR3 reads CASSQGWGLRETQYF. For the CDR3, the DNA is TGTGCCAGCAGCCAAGGCTGGGGCCTACGGGAGACCCAGTACTTC.